Below, 23 T cell receptor beta chains from the same sample are listed, as sequenced in a study of blood T cell repertoires in COVID-19. The protocol was immunoSEQ multiplex PCR, while the TCRdb copy is restricted to in-frame clones and leaves out a portion. Of 200,000 to 300,000 clones listed, approximately 86% are singletons. Source material: peripheral blood. The receptors were sampled from a young woman who had recovered from COVID-19.

The J gene is TRBJ2-7, the V gene TRBV27, with 9 bases fitting TRBD1. Germline CDR1 reads MNHEY; CDR2 reads SMNVEV (reference sequence). V lost 10 bases, J lost 5 bases, and 9 bases stayed unmatched. This CDR3 is built from 13 residues. CDR3 residues: CATRTGVTHEQYF. As DNA, the CDR3 is TGTGCCACCCGGACAGGGGTGACGCACGAGCAGTACTTC.

The V gene is TRBV4-2, the J gene TRBJ1-4; D is undetermined. Per germline, CDR1 LGHNA and CDR2 YNFKEQ. This CDR3 has 15 residues. V was shortened by 2 bases and J by 8 bases, with 15 bases between the two germline ends. The CDR3 DNA reads as TGTGCCAGCAGCCAACAAGGCCCCGGAGGGGAAAAACTGTTTTTT. Its translation is CASSQQGPGGEKLFF.

This sequence joins TRBV13 and TRBJ2-7; TRBD2 aligns across 7 bases. The CDR3 extends over 13 amino acids. Trimming cost V 3 bases and J 5 bases; bases outside gene matches: 4. Germline assignment: CDR1 PRHDT and CDR2 FYEKMQ (reference sequence). CDR3 DNA: TGTGCCAGCAGCTTGCGGGGGTACCACGAGCAGTACTTC. Translation: CASSLRGYHEQYF.

This chain uses TRBV2 with TRBJ1-2; weak D call: TRBD1 (5 bases). Trimming pared 7 bases from V and 8 bases from J, leaving 11 bases between. This CDR3 is built from 11 residues. Germline lookup yields CDR1 SNHLY and CDR2 FYNNEI. The CDR3 sequence: CASNGGDGYTF. The CDR3 bases are TGTGCCAGCAACGGGGGGGACGGCTACACCTTC.

The chain carries TRBV7-2 and TRBJ2-7, with D possibly TRBD2 on 6 matching bases. Germline CDR1 is SGHTA and CDR2 is FQGNSA. Trimming left V 1 base short and J 0 bases short, with 10 bases between. CDR3 length: 15 amino acids. The CDR3 reads CASSLVGGSSYEQYF. CDR3 nucleotide sequence: TGTGCCAGCAGCTTAGTTGGGGGGAGCTCCTACGAGCAGTACTTC. The full variable domain, completed using reference TRBV7-2 and TRBJ2-7, is GAGVSQSPSNKVTEKGKDVELRCDPISGHTALYWYRQSLGQGLEFLIYFQGNSAPDKSGLPSDRFSAERTGGSVSTLTIQRTQQEDSAVYLCASSLVGGSSYEQYFGPGTRLTVT.

V is TRBV6-2 or TRBV6-3 and J is TRBJ1-6; TRBD1 matches at 8 bases. The CDR3 loop spans 16 amino acids. J gave up 10 bases and V 4 bases, and 12 bases lay outside the gene matches. The germline V gene has CDR1 MNHEY and CDR2 SVGEGT. The CDR3 coding sequence is TGTGCCAGCAGTTGGCTCCGGACAGGGCTTGGATCACCCCTCCACTTT. It codes for CASSWLRTGLGSPLHF.

The V call is TRBV11-2, the J call TRBJ2-1; D might be TRBD2 (7 bases). CDR1 and CDR2 from the germline V gene are SGHAT and FQNNGV. The CDR3 has 13 residues. Trimming cost V 5 bases and J 6 bases, with 11 bases left between them. CDR3 loop: CASSPGGSNEQFF. CDR3 coding DNA: TGTGCCAGCAGCCCGGGGGGCTCCAATGAGCAGTTCTTC.

This clone was recorded a few times. In DNA form, the CDR3 reads TGTGCCAGCAGAACGGCCCAGGTAGAGACCCAGTACTTC. Protein: CASRTAQVETQYF. The chain uses TRBV12-3 or TRBV12-4 and TRBJ2-5; D is unclear. The CDR3 loop spans 13 amino acids. Trimming removed 6 bases at V and 4 bases at J, with 12 bases between.

The chain carries TRBV19 and TRBJ1-1; weak D call: TRBD1 (6 bases). V lost 7 bases to trimming and J lost 2 bases, with 14 bases between them. Germline CDR1 is LNHDA and CDR2 is SQIVND (reference sequence). This CDR3 region has 14 residues. The chain's CDR3 is CASTSRDINTEAFF. The CDR3 DNA reads TGTGCCAGTACGTCCCGGGACATCAACACTGAAGCTTTCTTT.

Worth noting for this clone: Other DNA sequences in this sample translate to the same CDR3. The chain uses TRBV7-9 and TRBJ2-7; unclear D gene. The V gene lost 4 bases and the J gene lost 3 bases, with 4 bases spanning the gap. Germline-derived CDR1 and CDR2 are SEHNR and FQNEAQ (reference sequence). This CDR3 region has 11 residues. The CDR3 loop reads CASSSLYEQYF. The CDR3 nucleotides read TGTGCCAGCAGCTCTCTCTACGAGCAGTACTTC.

This clone occurred many times. This chain joins TRBV5-6 and TRBJ2-7, with TRBD2 as a possible D gene (6 bases). Germline assignment: CDR1 SGHDT and CDR2 YYEEEE. This CDR3 contains 14 residues. Trimming took 6 bases from V and 3 from J, leaving 16 bases between them. DNA of the CDR3: TGTGCCAGCACCCATGGGGGGATTCGCTACGAGCAGTACTTC. It is translated as CASTHGGIRYEQYF.

This clone was seen more than once but under ten times. The CDR3 sequence: CASSPFSGQSTGELFF. CDR3 DNA: TGTGCCAGCAGTCCCTTCTCGGGACAGTCAACCGGGGAGCTGTTTTTT. The V gene is TRBV6-6, the J gene TRBJ2-2, with TRBD1 identical over 7 bases. With 5 bases clipped from V and 5 bases from J, the junction kept 11 bases outside the gene matches. This CDR3 contains 16 residues. The germline V gene has CDR1 MNHNY and CDR2 SVGAGI (reference sequence).

The CDR3 DNA reads TGTGCCAGCAGTGAGTTAACGGGACAGAGTGGCTACACCTTC. Encoded protein: CASSELTGQSGYTF. The chain couples TRBV6-1 to TRBJ1-2, with TRBD1 matching 7 bases. The germline gives CDR1 MNHNS, CDR2 SASEGT. The junction had 8 bases not matched to a gene; V was cut back by 3 bases and J by 7 bases. The CDR3 has 14 amino acids.

V usage is TRBV5-4 and J usage is TRBJ2-3; the match to TRBD2 covers 7 bases. The CDR3 runs to 16 residues. The J segment lost 0 bases and the V segment lost 4 bases, leaving 8 bases of the junction unmatched. Germline assignment: CDR1 SGHNT and CDR2 YYREEE (reference sequence). CDR3 sequence (DNA): TGTGCCAGCAGCCCTGGGGGGGGGATTAGCACAGATACGCAGTATTTT. Encoded protein: CASSPGGGISTDTQYF. Filled out from reference TRBV5-4 and TRBJ2-3, the complete variable domain reads ETGVTQSPTHLIKTRGQQVTLRCSSQSGHNTVSWYQQALGQGPQFIFQYYREEENGRGNFPPRFSGLQFPNYSSELNVNALELDDSALYLCASSPGGGISTDTQYFGPGTRLTVL.

The gene calls are TRBV3-1 (or the pseudogene TRBV3-2) and TRBJ1-3; maybe TRBD1 (5 bases). V was trimmed by 4 bases and J by 2 bases, leaving 12 bases between them. Germline assignment: CDR1 LGHDT and CDR2 YNNKEL (reference sequence). The CDR3 loop spans 15 amino acids. Here the CDR3 DNA reads TGTGCCAGCAGCCGTCAACCAGGGACTGGAAACACCATATATTTT. This encodes CASSRQPGTGNTIYF.

The V call is TRBV2, the J call TRBJ2-7; D may be TRBD2 (6 bases). Trimming removed 4 bases at V and 1 base at J, with 14 bases between. Germline CDR1 reads SNHLY; CDR2 reads FYNNEI. The length of the CDR3 is 15 residues. As DNA, the CDR3 is TGTGCCAGCAGTGTCGACGGGGGAAGGTCCTACGAGCAGTACTTC. Translating gives CASSVDGGRSYEQYF. Based on the CDR3 plus reference TRBV2 and TRBJ2-7, the full variable domain is EPEVTQTPSHQVTQMGQEVILRCVPISNHLYFYWYRQILGQKVEFLVSFYNNEISEKSEIFDDQFSVERPDGSNFTLKIRSTKLEDSAMYFCASSVDGGRSYEQYFGPGTRLTVT.

This clone has more than one count but fewer than ten. This chain connects TRBV5-1 to TRBJ1-2; 7 nucleotides align to TRBD1. Germline CDR1 and CDR2: SGHRS and YFSETQ. V lost 2 bases and J lost 0; bases outside the gene matches: 13. The CDR3 loop spans 18 amino acids. The CDR3 loop reads CASSLSPGQPITNYGYTF. The CDR3 coding sequence is TGCGCCAGCAGCTTATCGCCGGGACAGCCGATCACTAACTATGGCTACACCTTC.

V and J are TRBV9 and TRBJ2-3; TRBD2 matches at 8 bases. J lost 2 bases, V lost 2 bases, and 7 bases had no gene match. CDR3 length equals 16 residues. Looked up from germline, CDR1 is SGDLS and CDR2 is YYNGEE. The CDR3: CASSVGASGYTDTQYF. CDR3 in DNA: TGTGCCAGCAGCGTTGGAGCTAGCGGGTACACAGATACGCAGTATTTT.

The J gene is TRBJ2-5, the V gene TRBV2; D perhaps matches TRBD1 (6 bases). This CDR3 comprises 13 residues. Trimming took 7 bases from V and 1 from J, leaving 10 bases between them. The V gene's germline CDR1 is SNHLY and CDR2 FYNNEI. Here the CDR3 DNA reads TGTGCCAGCAACAGGGATCTCCAAGAGACCCAGTACTTC. Protein product: CASNRDLQETQYF.

The gene calls are TRBV4-1 and TRBJ1-3; 10 bases match TRBD1. Losses at the gene ends were 4 bases for V and 9 bases for J; bases not matched to a gene: 3. The CDR3 has 13 residues. CDR1 is MGHRA, CDR2 YSYEKL, per germline. In nucleotides, the CDR3 is TGCGCCAGCAGCCTTGGACAGGGGGGCACCATATATTTT. Translation gives CASSLGQGGTIYF.

This chain uses TRBV7-9 with TRBJ1-2; D is uncertain. The CDR3 spans 13 residues. Trimming took off 1 base at V and 4 bases at J, with 7 bases between the two ends. Germline CDR1 reads SEHNR; CDR2 reads FQNEAQ (reference sequence). CDR3 protein: CASSLELAYGYTF. The DNA for the CDR3 is TGTGCCAGCAGCTTAGAGTTAGCCTATGGCTACACCTTC.

This clone was observed a few times. The V gene is TRBV7-3, the J gene TRBJ1-1; D not certain. CDR1 SGHTA and CDR2 FQGTGA come from the germline V gene. CDR3 length: 13 amino acids. V was clipped by 2 bases and J by 3 bases, with 7 bases between them. The CDR3 DNA reads as TGTGCCAGCAGCTTATTTCCAGACACTGAAGCTTTCTTT. Protein product: CASSLFPDTEAFF.

The chain combines TRBV6-5 with TRBJ2-3, with TRBD1 as a possible D gene (5 bases). Germline V gene lookup returns CDR1 MNHEY and CDR2 SVGAGI. The length of the CDR3 is 15 residues. The V and J ends lost 1 base and 0 bases respectively, with 8 bases between them. CDR3 sequence: CASSYLGVSTDTQYF. DNA for the CDR3: TGTGCCAGCAGTTACTTAGGGGTTAGCACAGATACGCAGTATTTT.